This passage covers 32 T cell receptor beta chains from one sample sequenced in a study of cytomegalovirus exposure and HLA in healthy donors. The PCR employed 60 Vbeta primers together with 13 Jbeta primers. The table came from immunoSEQ multiplex PCR; TCRdb's copy has only in-frame clones and leaves some out. The profile shows 150,000 to 200,000 clones, around 80% of them singletons. The sample comprised PBMCs. Receptor source: a woman under 30 in good health and CMV-seropositive.

The chain carries TRBV5-5 and TRBJ1-6; the D is unclear. Germline V gives CDR1 SGHKS, CDR2 YYEKEE (reference sequence). V dropped 1 base and J dropped 10 bases, with 12 bases sitting between them. This CDR3 comprises 14 residues. The CDR3 DNA sequence: TGTGCCAGCAGCTTGATTGGGGAGGAATCACCCCTCCACTTT. Residues: CASSLIGEESPLHF.

The V call is TRBV6-4, the J call TRBJ2-2; a possible D gene is TRBD2 (5 bases). From germline, CDR1 is MRHNA and CDR2 SNTAGT. Trimming left V 0 bases short and J 4 bases short, with 18 bases between. The CDR3 totals 18 residues. This chain's CDR3 is CASSDSVLFGEPTGELFF. The CDR3 region has the DNA TGTGCCAGCAGTGACTCGGTCCTCTTCGGGGAACCCACCGGGGAGCTGTTTTTT.

The chain links TRBV9 to TRBJ2-1; TRBD2 aligns across 14 bases. The V gene's germline CDR1 is SGDLS and CDR2 YYNGEE. Trimming removed 4 bases from V and 7 bases from J; junction bases left unmatched: 7. This CDR3 has 16 residues. The chain's CDR3 is CASSLRTSGGTNEQFF. The CDR3 DNA follows: TGTGCCAGCAGCCTGAGGACTAGCGGGGGGACTAATGAGCAGTTCTTC.

In nucleotides, the CDR3 is TGTGCAAGTCGCTTGGAGGGACTAGCGGGGCCAAGGTGGATAGCCAAAAACATTCAGTACTTC. Protein product: CASRLEGLAGPRWIAKNIQYF. This chain uses TRBV12-2 with TRBJ2-4; the D segment call TRBD2 is taken from the table without a DNA check. TRBV12-2 counts as a pseudogene. This CDR3 is 21 amino acids long.

The CDR3 sequence is CASRTTGGDPTDTQYF. CDR3 sequence (DNA): TGTGCCAGCAGGACAACAGGGGGCGACCCCACAGATACGCAGTATTTT. V gene TRBV27 combines with J gene TRBJ2-3; 9 nucleotides agree with TRBD1. The germline gives CDR1 MNHEY, CDR2 SMNVEV (reference sequence). The CDR3 consists of 16 residues. V dropped 6 bases and J dropped 2; count of bases not matched to a gene: 9.

This clone was observed once. The chain has TRBV6-1 and TRBJ2-7; 11 bases fit TRBD2. V shed 6 bases, J shed 3 bases, and the junction held 7 bases outside the gene matches. Germline V gives CDR1 MNHNS, CDR2 SASEGT. This CDR3 has 15 residues. The CDR3 sequence is CASRPTSGGDYEQYF. CDR3 nucleotide sequence: TGTGCCAGCAGGCCTACTAGCGGGGGTGACTACGAGCAGTACTTC.

This clone has a handful of counts. The chain links TRBV4-1 to TRBJ1-1; D is ambiguous. V was pared by 4 bases and J by 6 bases, with 15 bases between. Germline CDR1 reads MGHRA; CDR2 reads YSYEKL. The CDR3 runs 14 residues. The CDR3 DNA follows: TGCGCCAGCAGCCCGCTCGGATTAGCCGCTGAAGCTTTCTTT. This encodes CASSPLGLAAEAFF.

The V gene is TRBV28, the J gene TRBJ2-7, with TRBD1 matching over 11 bases. The CDR3 totals 14 residues. Trimming took 7 bases from V and 4 from J; bases not matched to a gene: 6. Germline V gene lookup returns CDR1 MDHEN and CDR2 SYDVKM. Here the CDR3 DNA reads TGTGCCAGCACGGGGACAGGGGGGGTTTACGAGCAGTACTTC. Its translation is CASTGTGGVYEQYF.

The V gene is TRBV12-1, the J gene TRBJ2-3; the table's D call of TRBD1 was not tested on the DNA. TRBV12-1 is assigned pseudogene status. The CDR3 consists of 17 residues. The CDR3 here is CASSFAWDRVDTDTQYF. The DNA of the CDR3 is TGTGCCAGCAGCTTTGCCTGGGACAGGGTGGACACAGATACGCAGTATTTT.

The CDR3 spells CASSQTTGSGNTIYF. CDR3 in DNA: TGTGCCAGCAGTCAGACGACAGGCTCTGGAAACACCATATATTTT. The J gene is TRBJ1-3, the V gene TRBV6-1; D possibly corresponds to TRBD1 (6 bases). Germline V gene sequence: CDR1 MNHNS, CDR2 SASEGT. This CDR3 contains 15 residues. Trimming removed 5 bases from V and 0 bases from J, with 11 bases in between.

V and J are TRBV5-1 and TRBJ1-3; D is undetermined. This CDR3 contains 13 residues. Trimming took off 5 bases at V and 0 bases at J, with 6 bases between the two ends. Germline values: CDR1 SGHRS, CDR2 YFSETQ. The CDR3 loop reads CASSVGSGNTIYF. In DNA, the CDR3 is TGCGCCAGCAGTGTCGGCTCTGGAAACACCATATATTTT.

This rearrangement joins TRBV25-1 to TRBJ1-5; D is ambiguous. Trimming removed 5 bases from V and 0 bases from J, with 2 bases in between. The CDR3 loop spans 12 amino acids. Germline values: CDR1 MGHDK, CDR2 SYGVNS. As DNA, the CDR3 is TGTGCCAGCAGTTATAGCAATCAGCCCCAGCATTTT. It translates to CASSYSNQPQHF.

The chain is built from TRBV30 and TRBJ2-7, with 13 bases lining up with TRBD2. The length of the CDR3 is 13 residues. The V gene's germline CDR1 is GTSNPN and CDR2 SVGIG (reference sequence). Trimming at V came to 5 bases and at J to 12 bases, leaving 10 bases not matched to a gene. CDR3 nucleotide sequence: TGTGCCTGGGCTTTTACTAGCGGGGGGGTGAGGTACTTC. This encodes CAWAFTSGGVRYF.

The rearrangement uses TRBV21-1 and TRBJ2-3; TRBD2, the table's D call, was not compared with the DNA. TRBV21-1 is labeled a pseudogene. The CDR3 covers 21 residues. In DNA form, the CDR3 reads TGTGCCAGCAGCAATGAACAAAGCAGACTAGCGGGGGGCTCTAGCACAGATACGCAGTATTTT. It yields the protein CASSNEQSRLAGGSSTDTQYF.

This chain uses TRBV4-1 with TRBJ1-4; 7 bases map to TRBD1. J was trimmed by 13 bases and V by 5 bases; bases with no gene match: 7. This CDR3 contains 12 residues. The germline V gene has CDR1 MGHRA and CDR2 YSYEKL. The chain's CDR3 is CASSDLRDRLFF. The CDR3 DNA is TGCGCCAGCAGCGACCTAAGGGACAGACTGTTTTTT.

This chain uses TRBV29-1 with TRBJ1-2; the D gene is possibly TRBD1 (5 bases). Deletions cut 6 bases from V and 5 bases from J, with 13 bases between. CDR3 length: 12 residues. Germline V CDR1 and CDR2: SQVTM, ANQGSEA. CDR3 sequence: CSVSRAAYGYTF. Here the CDR3 DNA reads TGCAGCGTAAGCAGGGCGGCTTATGGCTACACCTTC.

This chain joins TRBV5-1 and TRBJ2-1; D not resolved. Trimming took off 4 bases at V and 8 bases at J, with 16 bases between the two ends. Germline lookup yields CDR1 SGHRS and CDR2 YFSETQ. This CDR3 is built from 14 residues. CDR3 sequence: CASSPQPRSDEQFF. In nucleotides, the CDR3 is TGCGCCAGCAGCCCCCAACCAAGGAGCGATGAGCAGTTCTTC.

The chain uses TRBV20-1 and TRBJ2-3, with TRBD2 as a possible D gene (5 bases). Germline loops: CDR1 DFQATT, CDR2 SNEGSKA (reference sequence). Trimming stripped 6 bases from V and 5 bases from J, with 9 bases between. The CDR3 contains 11 residues. The CDR3 DNA sequence: TGCAGTGCCGCCCGGGGAGATACGCAGTATTTT. Translated: CSAARGDTQYF.

The CDR3 region is CASGQAGGNTIYF. CDR3 bases: TGTGCCAGCGGGCAGGCGGGGGGAAACACCATATATTTT. The chain combines TRBV2 with TRBJ1-3; D ambiguous. CDR1 and CDR2 (germline): SNHLY, FYNNEI. Trimming took 8 bases from V and 4 from J, leaving 12 bases between them. The CDR3 has 13 residues.

The chain combines TRBV5-8 with TRBJ2-3, with 8 bases fitting TRBD2. Losses at the gene ends were 4 bases for V and 5 bases for J; bases not matched to a gene: 9. The CDR3 has 15 amino acids. Germline V gene data show CDR1 as SGHTS and CDR2 as YDEGEE. CDR3 coding DNA: TGTGCCAGCAGCCTAGCGGGCCTAAGGGGAGATACGCAGTATTTT. This translates into CASSLAGLRGDTQYF.

The chain couples TRBV4-1 to TRBJ2-1; the match to TRBD1 covers 9 bases. Trimming cost V 0 bases and J 6 bases; bases outside gene matches: 6. CDR1 is MGHRA and CDR2 is YSYEKL in the germline V gene. The CDR3 is 16 residues long. The CDR3 reads CASSQDMGQGGNEQFF. The CDR3 region has the DNA TGCGCCAGCAGCCAAGATATGGGACAGGGTGGCAATGAGCAGTTCTTC.

This chain joins TRBV4-2 and TRBJ2-2; 9 nucleotides agree with TRBD1. Germline CDR1 and CDR2: LGHNA and YNFKEQ. The CDR3 runs to 17 residues. After removal of 0 bases from V and 4 bases from J, the junction contained 6 bases not matched to a gene. CDR3 residues: CASSQDIQGAPTGELFF. The CDR3 DNA reads TGTGCCAGCAGCCAAGATATACAGGGGGCGCCCACCGGGGAGCTGTTTTTT.

The chain couples TRBV6-6 to TRBJ2-7, with 8 bases aligning to TRBD1. Germline V gene data show CDR1 as MNHNY and CDR2 as SVGAGI (reference sequence). The CDR3 has 15 residues. The J segment lost 1 base and the V segment lost 2 bases, leaving 4 bases of the junction unmatched. The CDR3 loop reads CASSYQGTGSYEQYV. CDR3 in DNA: TGTGCCAGCAGTTACCAGGGGACAGGATCCTACGAGCAGTACGTC.

The J gene is TRBJ1-4, the V gene TRBV18; perhaps TRBD1 as D (6 bases). CDR1 and CDR2 (germline): KGHSH, LQKENI. Trimming took 0 bases from V and 6 from J, leaving 11 bases between them. This CDR3 is 15 amino acids long. Here the CDR3 reads CASSPPGARDEKLFF. CDR3 nucleotide sequence: TGTGCCAGCTCACCACCGGGGGCCAGGGATGAAAAACTGTTTTTT. Filled out from reference TRBV18 and TRBJ1-4, the complete variable domain reads NAGVMQNPRHLVRRRGQEARLRCSPMKGHSHVYWYRQLPEEGLKFMVYLQKENIIDESGMPKERFSAEFPKEGPSILRIQQVVRGDSAAYFCASSPPGARDEKLFFGSGTQLSVL.

The sample holds a few counts of this clone. One end of the junction varies from germline; a read error may be responsible. The V gene is TRBV6-1, the J gene TRBJ1-3; 9 nucleotides line up with TRBD1. The CDR3 has 13 amino acids. Germline CDR1 is MNHNS and CDR2 is SASEGT. This CDR3 reads CASSWGQGSTIYF. In DNA form, the CDR3 reads TGTGCCAGCAGCTGGGGACAGGGAAGCACCATATATTTT.

The chain employs TRBV6-5 and TRBJ1-5; D uncertain. The CDR3 covers 13 residues. V dropped 3 bases and J dropped 6 bases, with 9 bases sitting between them. Germline CDR1 is MNHEY and CDR2 is SVGAGI. The CDR3 region has the DNA TGTGCCAGCAGTTATTCGGTCGGTCAGCCCCAGCATTTT. Its protein product is CASSYSVGQPQHF.

The chain carries TRBV20-1 and TRBJ2-1; maybe TRBD2 (5 bases). Trimming took 5 bases from V and 12 from J, leaving 14 bases between them. The germline V gene encodes CDR1 DFQATT and CDR2 SNEGSKA (reference sequence). The CDR3 is 11 residues long. Here the CDR3 DNA reads TGCAGTGCTTCTACCCTGGCGGGGCAGTTCTTC. The encoded protein is CSASTLAGQFF.

This clone was detected only once. This chain joins TRBV7-2 and TRBJ2-1; D remains ambiguous. Trimming cost V 3 bases and J 0 bases, with 6 bases left between them. Germline loops: CDR1 SGHTA, CDR2 FQGNSA. This CDR3 is 14 amino acids long. CDR3 nucleotides: TGTGCCAGCAGCTTGAGGAGCTCCTACAATGAGCAGTTCTTC. Protein product: CASSLRSSYNEQFF. Looking up the rest from reference TRBV7-2 and TRBJ2-1 gives the full variable domain: GAGVSQSPSNKVTEKGKDVELRCDPISGHTALYWYRQSLGQGLEFLIYFQGNSAPDKSGLPSDRFSAERTGGSVSTLTIQRTQQEDSAVYLCASSLRSSYNEQFFGPGTRLTVL.

This sequence joins TRBV9 and TRBJ2-3; TRBD2 matches 11 bases. Germline CDR1 and CDR2: SGDLS and YYNGEE. V lost 4 bases, J lost 3 bases, and 4 bases stayed unmatched. The CDR3 has 15 residues. The CDR3: CASSPRTSGTDTQYF. CDR3 bases: TGTGCCAGCAGCCCCCGGACTAGCGGGACAGATACGCAGTATTTT.

This clone was counted once. CDR3 DNA: TGTGCCATCAGTGACGGGAGCCTAAAGGGAGAGACCCAGTACTTC. Its protein product is CAISDGSLKGETQYF. The gene calls are TRBV10-3 and TRBJ2-5; D possibly corresponds to TRBD2 (6 bases). The germline V gene has CDR1 ENHRY and CDR2 SYGVKD. V was trimmed by 3 bases and J by 4 bases, leaving 15 bases between them. The CDR3 runs 15 residues.

This clone was seen only a few times. The gene calls are TRBV7-2 and TRBJ2-1; D possibly corresponds to TRBD2 (5 bases). Germline CDR1 is SGHTA and CDR2 is FQGNSA. The CDR3 covers 15 residues. V dropped 1 base and J dropped 0 bases, with 7 bases sitting between them. DNA for the CDR3: TGTGCCAGCAGCTTAGGAAGCGGCTCCTACAATGAGCAGTTCTTC. Protein: CASSLGSGSYNEQFF. Filled out from reference TRBV7-2 and TRBJ2-1, the complete variable domain reads GAGVSQSPSNKVTEKGKDVELRCDPISGHTALYWYRQSLGQGLEFLIYFQGNSAPDKSGLPSDRFSAERTGGSVSTLTIQRTQQEDSAVYLCASSLGSGSYNEQFFGPGTRLTVL.

This clone showed up just a few times. V and J are TRBV15 and TRBJ2-1, with D possibly TRBD2 on 6 matching bases. The CDR3 is made up of 16 amino acids. Trimming pared 9 bases from V and 5 bases from J, leaving 23 bases between. Germline V gives CDR1 LNHNV, CDR2 YYDKDF (reference sequence). The CDR3 region is CATLEGVRQANNEQFF. CDR3 DNA: TGTGCCACGTTGGAGGGCGTTCGACAAGCGAACAATGAGCAGTTCTTC.